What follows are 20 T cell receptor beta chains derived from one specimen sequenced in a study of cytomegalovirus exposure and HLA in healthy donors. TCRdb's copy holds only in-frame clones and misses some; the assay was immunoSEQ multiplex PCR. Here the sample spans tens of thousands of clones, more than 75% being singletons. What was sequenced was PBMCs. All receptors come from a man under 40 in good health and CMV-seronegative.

This CDR3 reads CASSVAGHLKPDTQYF. In DNA, the CDR3 is TGTGCCAGCAGCGTAGCGGGACATCTGAAGCCAGATACGCAGTATTTT. J is TRBJ2-3 and V is TRBV9; D might be TRBD1 (6 bases). V lost 0 bases to trimming and J lost 4 bases, with 15 bases between them. The CDR3 covers 16 residues. The germline V gene has CDR1 SGDLS and CDR2 YYNGEE.

The DNA for the CDR3 is TGTGCCAGCAGCAAGCAGGGACATGATACGCAGCAGTACTTC. Amino acid sequence: CASSKQGHDTQQYF. The chain has TRBV4-2 and TRBJ2-7; D is possibly TRBD1 (6 bases). Germline V gene data show CDR1 as LGHNA and CDR2 as YNFKEQ. Deletions cut 5 bases from V and 8 bases from J, with 19 bases between. This CDR3 spans 14 amino acids.

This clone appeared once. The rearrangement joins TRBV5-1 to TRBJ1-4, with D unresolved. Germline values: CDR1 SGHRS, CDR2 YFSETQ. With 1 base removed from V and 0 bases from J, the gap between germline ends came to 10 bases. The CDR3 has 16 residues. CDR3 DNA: TGCGCCAGCAGCTTGCGGCAGGCAACAACTAATGAAAAACTGTTTTTT. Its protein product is CASSLRQATTNEKLFF.

The CDR3 DNA reads TGTGCCAGCAGATCCGGGACAGGGCTCGAGCAGTACTTC. This sequence encodes CASRSGTGLEQYF. The chain carries TRBV28 and TRBJ2-7; 9 nucleotides agree with TRBD1. This CDR3 is built from 13 residues. Per the germline V gene, CDR1 is MDHEN and CDR2 is SYDVKM. Trimming at V came to 6 bases and at J to 6 bases, leaving 6 bases not matched to a gene.

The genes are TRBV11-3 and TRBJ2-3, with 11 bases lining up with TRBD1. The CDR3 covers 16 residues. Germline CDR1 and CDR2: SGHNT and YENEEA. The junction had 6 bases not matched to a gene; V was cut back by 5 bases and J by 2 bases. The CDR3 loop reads CASSPGQGAITDTQYF. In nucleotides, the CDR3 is TGTGCCAGCAGCCCAGGACAGGGGGCGATCACAGATACGCAGTATTTT.

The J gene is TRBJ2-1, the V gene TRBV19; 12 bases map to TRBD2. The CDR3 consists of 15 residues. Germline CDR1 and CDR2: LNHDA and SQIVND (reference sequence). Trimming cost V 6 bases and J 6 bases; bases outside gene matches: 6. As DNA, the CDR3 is TGTGCCAGTAGGGAACTAGCGGGAGGTGGCAATGAGCAGTTCTTC. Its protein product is CASRELAGGGNEQFF.

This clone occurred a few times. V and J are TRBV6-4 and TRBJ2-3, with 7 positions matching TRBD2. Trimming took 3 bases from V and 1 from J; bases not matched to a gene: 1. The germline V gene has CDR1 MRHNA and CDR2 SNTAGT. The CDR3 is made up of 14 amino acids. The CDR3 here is CASSEAGGTDTQYF. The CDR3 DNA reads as TGTGCCAGCAGTGAGGCGGGGGGCACAGATACGCAGTATTTT.

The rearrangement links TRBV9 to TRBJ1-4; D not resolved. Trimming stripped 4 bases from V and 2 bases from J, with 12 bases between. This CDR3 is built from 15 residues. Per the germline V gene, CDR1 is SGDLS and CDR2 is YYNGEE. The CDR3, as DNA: TGTGCCAGCAGCCCCCCGGGAGCGACTAATGAAAAACTGTTTTTT. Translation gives CASSPPGATNEKLFF.

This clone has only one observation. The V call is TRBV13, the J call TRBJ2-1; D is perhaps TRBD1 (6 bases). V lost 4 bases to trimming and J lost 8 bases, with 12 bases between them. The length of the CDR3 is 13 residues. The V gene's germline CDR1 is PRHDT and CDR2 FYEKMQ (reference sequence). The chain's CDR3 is CASSSWRQDEQFF. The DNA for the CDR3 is TGTGCCAGCAGCTCCTGGAGACAGGATGAGCAGTTCTTC.

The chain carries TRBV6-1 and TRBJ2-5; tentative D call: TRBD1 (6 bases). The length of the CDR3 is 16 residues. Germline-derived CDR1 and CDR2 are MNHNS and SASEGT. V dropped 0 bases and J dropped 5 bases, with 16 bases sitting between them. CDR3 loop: CASSEANLQQGETQYF. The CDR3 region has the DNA TGTGCCAGCAGTGAAGCTAATCTACAGCAGGGGGAGACCCAGTACTTC.

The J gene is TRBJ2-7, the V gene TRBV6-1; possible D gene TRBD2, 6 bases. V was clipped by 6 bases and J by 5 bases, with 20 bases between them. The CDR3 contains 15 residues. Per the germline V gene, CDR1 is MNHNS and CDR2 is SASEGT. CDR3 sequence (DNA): TGTGCCAGCAGGGAATCCGCCGGCGGGGTCAACGAGCAGTACTTC. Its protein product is CASRESAGGVNEQYF.

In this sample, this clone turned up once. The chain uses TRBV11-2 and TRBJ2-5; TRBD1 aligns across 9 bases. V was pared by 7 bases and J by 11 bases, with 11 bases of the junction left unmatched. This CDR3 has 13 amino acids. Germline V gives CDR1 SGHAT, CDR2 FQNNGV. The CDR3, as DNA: TGTGCCAGCACTTCGACAGGGGGTTTGGAGCAGTACTTC. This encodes CASTSTGGLEQYF.

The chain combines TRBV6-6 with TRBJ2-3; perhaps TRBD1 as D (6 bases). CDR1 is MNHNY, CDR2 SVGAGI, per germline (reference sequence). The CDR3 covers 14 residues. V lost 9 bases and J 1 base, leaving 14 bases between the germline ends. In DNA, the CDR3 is TGTGCCAGTACAGGGCTGCTCGGCACAGATACGCAGTATTTT. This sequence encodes CASTGLLGTDTQYF.

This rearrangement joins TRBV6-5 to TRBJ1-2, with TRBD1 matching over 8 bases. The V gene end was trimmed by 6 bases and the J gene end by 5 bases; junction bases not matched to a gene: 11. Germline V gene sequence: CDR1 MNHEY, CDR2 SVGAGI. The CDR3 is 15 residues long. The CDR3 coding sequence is TGTGCCAGCAGACAACAGGGGGTCCGAATTTATGGCTACACCTTC. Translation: CASRQQGVRIYGYTF.

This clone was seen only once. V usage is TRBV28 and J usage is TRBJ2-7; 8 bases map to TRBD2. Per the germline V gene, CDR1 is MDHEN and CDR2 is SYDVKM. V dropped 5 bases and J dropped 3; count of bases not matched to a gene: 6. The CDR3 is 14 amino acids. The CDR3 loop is CASSMDGRGYEQYF. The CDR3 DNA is TGTGCCAGCAGTATGGACGGGAGGGGCTACGAGCAGTACTTC.

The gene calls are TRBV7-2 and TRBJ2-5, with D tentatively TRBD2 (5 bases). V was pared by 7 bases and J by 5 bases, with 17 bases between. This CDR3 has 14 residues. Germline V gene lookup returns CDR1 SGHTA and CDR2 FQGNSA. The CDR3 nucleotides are TGTGCCAGCACCCCGGGTAGTCGAGGGGAGACCCAGTACTTC. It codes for CASTPGSRGETQYF.

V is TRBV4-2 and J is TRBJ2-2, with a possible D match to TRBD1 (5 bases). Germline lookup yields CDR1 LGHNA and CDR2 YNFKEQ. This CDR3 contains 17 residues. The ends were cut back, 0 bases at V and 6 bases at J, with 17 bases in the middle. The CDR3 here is CASSQDAVPVQAGELFF. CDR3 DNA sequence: TGTGCCAGCAGCCAAGATGCGGTGCCTGTACAGGCCGGGGAGCTGTTTTTT.

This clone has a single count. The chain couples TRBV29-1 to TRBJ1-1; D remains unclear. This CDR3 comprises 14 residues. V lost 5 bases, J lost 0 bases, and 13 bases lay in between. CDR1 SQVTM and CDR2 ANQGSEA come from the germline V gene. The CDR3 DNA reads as TGCAGCGTTACAGAGACATCCATGAACACTGAAGCTTTCTTT. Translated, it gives CSVTETSMNTEAFF.

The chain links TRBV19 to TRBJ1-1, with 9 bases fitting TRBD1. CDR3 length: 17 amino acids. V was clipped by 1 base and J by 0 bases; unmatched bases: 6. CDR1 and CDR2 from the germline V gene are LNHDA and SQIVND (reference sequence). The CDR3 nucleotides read TGTGCCAGTAGTATAGGGGGGACAGGGCGGATGAACACTGAAGCTTTCTTT. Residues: CASSIGGTGRMNTEAFF.

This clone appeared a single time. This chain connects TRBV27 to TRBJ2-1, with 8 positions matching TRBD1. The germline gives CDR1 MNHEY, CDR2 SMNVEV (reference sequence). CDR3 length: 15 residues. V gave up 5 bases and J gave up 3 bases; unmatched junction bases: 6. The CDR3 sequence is CASSPYGQGYNEQFF. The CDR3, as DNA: TGTGCCAGCAGTCCCTACGGACAGGGCTACAATGAGCAGTTCTTC.